The next 3 T cell receptor beta chains were all read from a single sample in a study of blood T cell repertoires in COVID-19. Produced via immunoSEQ multiplex PCR; TCRdb's table is partial and in-frame only. This table has more than 95,000 clones, around four fifths appearing once. Sequencing was performed on peripheral blood. The source is a human donor in a cohort sampled during active COVID-19.

The chain couples TRBV24-1 to TRBJ2-5; D is possibly TRBD1 (5 bases). Germline V gene sequence: CDR1 KGHDR, CDR2 SFDVKD. Trimming left V 3 bases short and J 1 base short, with 17 bases between. The CDR3 sequence is 17 residues long. This chain's CDR3 is CATSDPRSGLSQETQYF. In DNA form, the CDR3 reads TGTGCCACCAGTGATCCCAGATCAGGGCTATCCCAAGAGACCCAGTACTTC.

This clone was seen just once. This sequence joins TRBV7-3 and TRBJ2-1, with 11 bases matching TRBD2. Trimming removed 5 bases from V and 3 bases from J; junction bases left unmatched: 9. Germline assignment: CDR1 SGHTA and CDR2 FQGTGA. This CDR3 spans 17 amino acids. The CDR3 nucleotides are TGTGCCAGCAGCCCACATAGCGGGGGGGCGGGCTACAATGAGCAGTTCTTC. It is translated as CASSPHSGGAGYNEQFF.

The chain recombines TRBV2 with TRBJ2-1; possible D gene TRBD2, 6 bases. Per the germline V gene, CDR1 is SNHLY and CDR2 is FYNNEI. There are 14 residues in the CDR3. V was pared by 4 bases and J by 6 bases, with 13 bases between. The CDR3 coding sequence is TGTGCCAGCAGTGTCGAGCGGGTGGGCAATGAGCAGTTCTTC. It specifies CASSVERVGNEQFF. The full variable domain, its missing parts supplied by reference TRBV2 and TRBJ2-1, is EPEVTQTPSHQVTQMGQEVILRCVPISNHLYFYWYRQILGQKVEFLVSFYNNEISEKSEIFDDQFSVERPDGSNFTLKIRSTKLEDSAMYFCASSVERVGNEQFFGPGTRLTVL.